The clone carrying this T cell receptor beta chain showed up many times. This CDR3 is 13 amino acids long. Deletions cut 7 bases from V and 6 bases from J, with 15 bases between. Germline assignment: CDR1 MDHEN and CDR2 SYDVKM. The data are from a study of T-cell reconstitution after alpha-beta-depleted transplantation in children. It was with unique molecular identifiers that the TCRbeta library was prepared. TCRdb recomputed calls from the PCR reads with MiXCR, one row per CDR3 protein. The sample lists over 150,000 distinct CDR3 sequences; about 15% were seen once. Sample: PBMCs from the stem cell graft donor, taken from the stem cell graft. The clonotype originates from a human donor who donated a stem cell graft to a child with acute lymphoblastic leukemia. The chain is built from TRBV28 and TRBJ1-1; D remains unclear. The CDR3 coding sequence is TGTGCCAGCATGAGGGTATCTCCCCCTGAAGCTTTCTTT. Its translation: CASMRVSPPEAFF. Complete variable domain (other parts from reference TRBV28 and TRBJ1-1): DVKVTQSSRYLVKRTGEKVFLECVQDMDHENMFWYRQDPGLGLRLIYFSYDVKMKEKGDIPEGYSVSREKKERFSLILESASTNQTSMYLCASMRVSPPEAFFGQGTRLTVV.